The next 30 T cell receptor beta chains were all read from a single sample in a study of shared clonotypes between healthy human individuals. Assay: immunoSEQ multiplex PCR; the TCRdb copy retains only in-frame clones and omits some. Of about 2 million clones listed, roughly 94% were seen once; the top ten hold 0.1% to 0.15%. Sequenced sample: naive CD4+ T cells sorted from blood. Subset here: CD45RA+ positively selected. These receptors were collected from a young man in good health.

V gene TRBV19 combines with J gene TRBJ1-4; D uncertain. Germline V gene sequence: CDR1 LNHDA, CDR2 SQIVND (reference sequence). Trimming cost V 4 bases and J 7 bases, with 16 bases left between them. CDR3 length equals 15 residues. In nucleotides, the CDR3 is TGTGCCAGTAGTAGCTCAATTTTAGGGAGTGAAAAACTGTTTTTT. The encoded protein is CASSSSILGSEKLFF.

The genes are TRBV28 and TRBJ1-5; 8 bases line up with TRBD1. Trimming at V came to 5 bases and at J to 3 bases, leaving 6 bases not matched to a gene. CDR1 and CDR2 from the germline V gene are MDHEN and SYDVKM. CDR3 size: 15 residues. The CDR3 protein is CASSGTGVTNQPQHF. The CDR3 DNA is TGTGCCAGCAGTGGGACAGGCGTCACCAATCAGCCCCAGCATTTT.

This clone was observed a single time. The CDR3 protein is CASSYGDGLSPLHF. CDR3 DNA sequence: TGTGCCAGCAGTTACGGGGACGGACTATCACCCCTCCACTTT. The chain recombines TRBV6-5 with TRBJ1-6, with D maybe TRBD1 (5 bases). From germline, CDR1 is MNHEY and CDR2 SVGAGI. With 2 bases removed from V and 10 bases from J, the gap between germline ends came to 12 bases. This CDR3 has 14 amino acids.

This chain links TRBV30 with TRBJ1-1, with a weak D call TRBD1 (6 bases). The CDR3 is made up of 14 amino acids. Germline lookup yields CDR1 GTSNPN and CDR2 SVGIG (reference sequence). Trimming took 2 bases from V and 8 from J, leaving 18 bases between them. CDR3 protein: CAWSLKGTGQEAFF. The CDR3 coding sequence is TGTGCCTGGAGTCTAAAGGGAACAGGGCAGGAAGCTTTCTTT.

The CDR3 loop is CASSSHRGIGGYTF. The CDR3 nucleotides are TGTGCCAGCAGCTCACACAGGGGGATCGGTGGCTACACCTTC. The chain recombines TRBV7-2 with TRBJ1-2, with 8 bases that match TRBD1. Germline values: CDR1 SGHTA, CDR2 FQGNSA. CDR3 size: 14 residues. V shed 4 bases, J shed 7 bases, and the junction held 8 bases outside the gene matches.

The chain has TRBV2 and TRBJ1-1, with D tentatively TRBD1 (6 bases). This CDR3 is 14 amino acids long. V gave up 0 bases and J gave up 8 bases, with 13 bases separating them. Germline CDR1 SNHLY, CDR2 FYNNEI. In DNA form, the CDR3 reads TGTGCCAGCAGTGAAGCAGGGACAATTGGGGAAGCTTTCTTT. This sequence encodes CASSEAGTIGEAFF.

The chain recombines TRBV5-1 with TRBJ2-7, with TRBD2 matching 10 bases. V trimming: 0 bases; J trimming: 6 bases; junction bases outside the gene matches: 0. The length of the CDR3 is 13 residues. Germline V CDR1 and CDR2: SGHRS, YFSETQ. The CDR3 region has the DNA TGCGCCAGCAGCTTGGTAGCGGGAGGCGAGCAGTACTTC. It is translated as CASSLVAGGEQYF.

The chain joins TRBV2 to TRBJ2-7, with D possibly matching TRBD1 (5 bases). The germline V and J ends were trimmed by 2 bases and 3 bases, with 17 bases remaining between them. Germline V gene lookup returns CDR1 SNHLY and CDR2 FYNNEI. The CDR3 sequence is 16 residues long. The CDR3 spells CASSETRARAYYEQYF. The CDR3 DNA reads TGTGCCAGCAGTGAAACCAGGGCTCGGGCCTACTACGAGCAGTACTTC.

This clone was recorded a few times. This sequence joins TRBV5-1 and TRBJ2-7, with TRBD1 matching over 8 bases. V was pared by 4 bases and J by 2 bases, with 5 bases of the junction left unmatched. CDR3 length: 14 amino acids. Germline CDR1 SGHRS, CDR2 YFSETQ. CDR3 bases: TGCGCCAGCAGCCCCCAACAGGGGGCCTACGAGCAGTACTTC. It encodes CASSPQQGAYEQYF.

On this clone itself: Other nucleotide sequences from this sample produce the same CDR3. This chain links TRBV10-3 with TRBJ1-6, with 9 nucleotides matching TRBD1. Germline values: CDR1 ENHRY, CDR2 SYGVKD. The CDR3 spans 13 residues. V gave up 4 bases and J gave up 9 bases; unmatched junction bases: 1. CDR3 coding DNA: TGTGCCATCAGTGGACAGGGGGGTTCACCCCTCCACTTT. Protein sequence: CAISGQGGSPLHF.

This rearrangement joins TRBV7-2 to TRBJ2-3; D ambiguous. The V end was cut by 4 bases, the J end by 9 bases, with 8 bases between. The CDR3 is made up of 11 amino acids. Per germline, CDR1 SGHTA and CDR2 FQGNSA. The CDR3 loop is CASSWIETQYF. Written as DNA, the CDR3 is TGTGCCAGCAGCTGGATTGAGACGCAGTATTTT.

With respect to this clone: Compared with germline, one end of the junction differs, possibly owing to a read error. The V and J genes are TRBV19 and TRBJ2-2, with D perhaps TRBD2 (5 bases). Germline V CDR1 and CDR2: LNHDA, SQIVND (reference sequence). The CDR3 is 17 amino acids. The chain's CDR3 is CASSIDSRPTNTGELFF. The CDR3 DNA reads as TGTGCCAGTAGTATAGATAGCAGGCCGACGAACACCGGGGAGTTGTTTTTT.

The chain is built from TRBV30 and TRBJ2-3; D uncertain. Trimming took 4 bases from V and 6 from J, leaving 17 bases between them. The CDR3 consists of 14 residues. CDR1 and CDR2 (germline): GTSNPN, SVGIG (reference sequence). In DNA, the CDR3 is TGTGCCTGGATGCCTGAAGGGTCTGGGGATACGCAGTATTTT. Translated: CAWMPEGSGDTQYF.

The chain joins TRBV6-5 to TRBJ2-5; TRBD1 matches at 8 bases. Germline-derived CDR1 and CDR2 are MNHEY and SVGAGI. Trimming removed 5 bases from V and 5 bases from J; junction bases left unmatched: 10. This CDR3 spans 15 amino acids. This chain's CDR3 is CASSPRQGIFETQYF. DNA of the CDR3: TGTGCCAGCAGTCCCAGACAGGGGATTTTTGAGACCCAGTACTTC.

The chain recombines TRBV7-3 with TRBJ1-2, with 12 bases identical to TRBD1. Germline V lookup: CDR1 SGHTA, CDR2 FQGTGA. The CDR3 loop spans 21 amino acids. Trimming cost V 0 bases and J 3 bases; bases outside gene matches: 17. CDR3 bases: TGTGCCAGCAGCTTAACGTCTGGGACAGGGGGCTTCCCCGTAAATGACTATGGCTACACCTTC. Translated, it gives CASSLTSGTGGFPVNDYGYTF. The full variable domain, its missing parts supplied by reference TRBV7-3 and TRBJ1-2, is GAGVSQTPSNKVTEKGKYVELRCDPISGHTALYWYRQSLGQGPEFLIYFQGTGAADDSGLPNDRFFAVRPEGSVSTLKIQRTERGDSAVYLCASSLTSGTGGFPVNDYGYTFGSGTRLTVV.

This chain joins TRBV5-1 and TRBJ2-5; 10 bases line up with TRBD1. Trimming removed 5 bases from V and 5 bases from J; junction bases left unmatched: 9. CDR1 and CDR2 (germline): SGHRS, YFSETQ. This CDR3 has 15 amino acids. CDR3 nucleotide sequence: TGCGCCAGCAGGGGGACAGGGGTTTCCCCGGAGACCCAGTACTTC. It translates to CASRGTGVSPETQYF. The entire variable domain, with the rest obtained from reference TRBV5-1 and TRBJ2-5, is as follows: KAGVTQTPRYLIKTRGQQVTLSCSPISGHRSVSWYQQTPGQGLQFLFEYFSETQRNKGNFPGRFSGRQFSNSRSEMNVSTLELGDSALYLCASRGTGVSPETQYFGPGTRLLVL.

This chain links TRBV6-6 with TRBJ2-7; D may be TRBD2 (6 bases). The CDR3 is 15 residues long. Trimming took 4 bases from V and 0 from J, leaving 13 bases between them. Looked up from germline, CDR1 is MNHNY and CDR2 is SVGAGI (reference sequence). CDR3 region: CASSSSATPSYEQYF. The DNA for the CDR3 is TGTGCCAGCAGTTCTAGCGCCACCCCCTCCTACGAGCAGTACTTC.

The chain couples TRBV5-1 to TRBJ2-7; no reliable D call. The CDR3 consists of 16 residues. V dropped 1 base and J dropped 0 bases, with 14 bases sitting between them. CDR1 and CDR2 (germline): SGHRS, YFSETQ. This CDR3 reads CASSLFGGRPSYEQYF. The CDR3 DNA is TGCGCCAGCAGCTTGTTCGGCGGCAGGCCCTCCTACGAGCAGTACTTC.

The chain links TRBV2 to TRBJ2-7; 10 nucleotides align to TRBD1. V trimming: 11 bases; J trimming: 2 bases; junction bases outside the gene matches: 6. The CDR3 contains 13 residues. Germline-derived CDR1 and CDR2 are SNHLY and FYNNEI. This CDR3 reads CAGGQGYPYEQYF. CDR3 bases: TGTGCCGGGGGACAGGGGTATCCCTACGAGCAGTACTTC.

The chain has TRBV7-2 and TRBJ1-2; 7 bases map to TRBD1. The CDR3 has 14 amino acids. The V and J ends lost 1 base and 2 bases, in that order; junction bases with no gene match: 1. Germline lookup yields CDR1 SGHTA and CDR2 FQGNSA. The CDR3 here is CASSLEGQNYGYTF. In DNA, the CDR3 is TGTGCCAGCAGCTTAGAGGGACAGAACTATGGCTACACCTTC.

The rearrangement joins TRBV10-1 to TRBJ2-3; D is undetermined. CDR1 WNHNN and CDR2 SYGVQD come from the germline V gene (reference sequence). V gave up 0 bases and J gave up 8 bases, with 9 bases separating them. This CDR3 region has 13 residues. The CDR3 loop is CASSESLVGTQYF. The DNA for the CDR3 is TGCGCCAGCAGTGAGTCCCTAGTCGGTACGCAGTATTTT.

The CDR3 coding sequence is TGTGCCTGGAGTGGCAACTGGGGAAAAGTGGGTGAAAAACTGTTTTTT. Protein: CAWSGNWGKVGEKLFF. The chain combines TRBV30 with TRBJ1-4; D is unresolved. The CDR3 is 16 amino acids. Trimming removed 1 base from V and 7 bases from J, with 19 bases in between. Germline-derived CDR1 and CDR2 are GTSNPN and SVGIG (reference sequence).

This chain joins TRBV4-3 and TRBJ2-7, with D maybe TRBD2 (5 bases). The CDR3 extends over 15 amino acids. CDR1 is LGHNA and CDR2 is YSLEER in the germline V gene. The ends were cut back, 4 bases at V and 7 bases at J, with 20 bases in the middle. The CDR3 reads CASSPTPGSGLEQYF. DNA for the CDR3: TGCGCCAGCAGCCCTACACCTGGGAGCGGTTTAGAGCAGTACTTC.

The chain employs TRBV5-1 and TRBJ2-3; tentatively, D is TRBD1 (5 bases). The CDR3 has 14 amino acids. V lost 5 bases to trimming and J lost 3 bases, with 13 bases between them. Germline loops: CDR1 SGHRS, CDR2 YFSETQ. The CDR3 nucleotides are TGCGCCAGCAGTCTGACAGTAGCAACAGATACGCAGTATTTT. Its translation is CASSLTVATDTQYF.

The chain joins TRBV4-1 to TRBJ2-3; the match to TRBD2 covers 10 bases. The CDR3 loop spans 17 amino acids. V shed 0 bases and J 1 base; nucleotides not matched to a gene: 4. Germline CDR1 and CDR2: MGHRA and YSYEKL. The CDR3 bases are TGCGCCAGCAGCCAAGATCTTAGCGGGAGGCGCACAGATACGCAGTATTTT. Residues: CASSQDLSGRRTDTQYF.

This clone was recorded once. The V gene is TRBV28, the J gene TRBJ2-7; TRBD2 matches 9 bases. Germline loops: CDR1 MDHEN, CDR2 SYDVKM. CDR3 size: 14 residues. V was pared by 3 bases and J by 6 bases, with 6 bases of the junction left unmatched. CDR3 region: CASSFEYSGSEQYF. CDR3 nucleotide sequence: TGTGCCAGCAGTTTCGAATATAGCGGGAGCGAGCAGTACTTC.

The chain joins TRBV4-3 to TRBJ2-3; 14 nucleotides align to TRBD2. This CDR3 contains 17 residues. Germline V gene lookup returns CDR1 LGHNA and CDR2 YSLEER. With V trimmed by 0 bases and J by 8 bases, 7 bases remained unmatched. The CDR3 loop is CASSQEVTSGRVGTQYF. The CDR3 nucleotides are TGCGCCAGCAGCCAAGAAGTGACTAGCGGGAGGGTGGGTACGCAGTATTTT.

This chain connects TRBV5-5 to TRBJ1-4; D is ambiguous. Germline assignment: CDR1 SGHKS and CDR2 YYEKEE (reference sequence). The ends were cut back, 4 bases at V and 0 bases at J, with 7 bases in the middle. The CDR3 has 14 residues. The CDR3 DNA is TGTGCCAGCAGCGCCGAAGCAACTAATGAAAAACTGTTTTTT. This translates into CASSAEATNEKLFF.

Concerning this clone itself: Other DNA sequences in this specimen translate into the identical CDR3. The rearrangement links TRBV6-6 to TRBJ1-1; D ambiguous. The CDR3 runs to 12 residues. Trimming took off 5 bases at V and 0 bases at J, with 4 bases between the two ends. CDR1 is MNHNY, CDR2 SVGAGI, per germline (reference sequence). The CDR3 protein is CASSRMNTEAFF. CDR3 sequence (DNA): TGTGCCAGCAGTCGGATGAACACTGAAGCTTTCTTT.

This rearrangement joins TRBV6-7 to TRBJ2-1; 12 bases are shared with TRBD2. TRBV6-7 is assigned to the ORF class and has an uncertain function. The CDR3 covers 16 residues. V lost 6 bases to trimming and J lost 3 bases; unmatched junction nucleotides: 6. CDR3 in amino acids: CASSPTSGRIYNEQFF. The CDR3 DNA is TGTGCCAGCAGCCCTACTAGCGGGAGGATCTACAATGAGCAGTTCTTC.